A selection of T cell receptor beta chains follows, all from one sample in a study of cytomegalovirus exposure and HLA in healthy donors. The table came from immunoSEQ multiplex PCR; TCRdb's copy has only in-frame clones and leaves some out. This table holds around 130,000 clones, 7% to 9.5% found once. Specimen: PBMCs. These receptors all come from a woman aged 40 to 55 in good health and CMV-seropositive. The CDR3 runs from the conserved cysteine through the conserved F or W. Fields, in order: CDR3 length, J gene, clone size, D gene, V gene, CDR3 DNA, CDR3 protein. D genes are given only for firm matches. For some rows the clone size is stated as once, few or many, or as a class when expanded; others skip it.

>13|TRBJ1-2|few|NA|TRBV6-1
TGTGCCAGCAGTGAAAGGAGACTCTATGGCTACACCTTC
CASSERRLYGYTF
>16|TRBJ2-3|NA|NA|TRBV6-6
TGTGCCAGCAGTTACTCGAGGGGGGGGGCGGAAGATACGCAGTATTTT
CASSYSRGGAEDTQYF
>15|TRBJ1-1|few|NA|TRBV5-8
TGTGCCAGCACCTTTGCGTGGGAGTTGAGGACTGAAGCTTTCTTT
CASTFAWELRTEAFF
>14|TRBJ2-7|few|TRBD1|TRBV5-1
TGCGCCAGCCGGACTTTGACAGGGGATTACGAGCAGTACTTC
CASRTLTGDYEQYF
>13|TRBJ2-7|few|NA|TRBV14
TGTGCCAGCAGCCCAGGGGGGAGCCTCGAGCAGTACTTC
CASSPGGSLEQYF
>16|TRBJ2-5|NA|TRBD2|TRBV6-5
TGTGCCAGCAGTTACGGACTAGCGGGGACGAAAGAGACCCAGTACTTC
CASSYGLAGTKETQYF
>14|TRBJ2-2|NA|TRBD1|TRBV7-9
TGTGCCAGCAGCGCTTTAGGGGGCTCCGGGGAGCTGTTTTTT
CASSALGGSGELFF
>13|TRBJ1-2|NA|NA|TRBV6-4
TGTGCCAGCAGCGCCCCAGGAAGATATGGCTACACCTTC
CASSAPGRYGYTF
>15|TRBJ1-6|NA|TRBD1|TRBV6-1
TGTGCCAGTACGGGACAGAGCTCCTATAATTCACCCCTCCACTTT
CASTGQSSYNSPLHF
>13|TRBJ2-7|NA|NA|TRBV4-1
TGCGCCAGCAGCCAAAACAGGGACTACGAGCAGTACTTC
CASSQNRDYEQYF
>13|TRBJ2-2|few|NA|TRBV6-6
TGTGCCACGGGCAGGGGGGACACCGGGGAGCTGTTTTTT
CATGRGDTGELFF
>17|TRBJ2-1|NA|TRBD2|TRBV10-1
TGCGCCAGCAGTGAGTCGAGGGGCGGGGGGGTTTACAATGAGCAGTTCTTC
CASSESRGGGVYNEQFF
>12|TRBJ1-1|few|NA|TRBV15
TGTGCCACTAAGTGGGGAGGCACTGAAGCTTTCTTT
CATKWGGTEAFF
>13|TRBJ1-2|NA|NA|TRBV11-2
TGTGCCAGCAGCTCTAGCTACAGCAGCGGCTACACCTTC
CASSSSYSSGYTF
>16|TRBJ2-7|few|NA|TRBV5-6
TGTGCCAGCAGCCGTGGAAATGGCAGGGGATACTACGAGCAGTACTTC
CASSRGNGRGYYEQYF
>18|TRBJ2-7|NA|NA|TRBV27
TGTGCCAGCAGTCCAGTGTACCTCCTTAGAACAGGGCAGGGCGAGCAGTACTTC
CASSPVYLLRTGQGEQYF
>15|TRBJ1-1|few|NA|TRBV21-1
TGTGCCAGCAGCTCTCTGACAGGGACTTCCCCCGGGGCTTTCTTT
CASSSLTGTSPGAFF
>15|TRBJ2-2|few|TRBD2|TRBV18
TGTGCCAGCTCACCACCGGGAGGGTTCACCGGGGAGCTGTTTTTT
CASSPPGGFTGELFF
>15|TRBJ1-1|few|NA|TRBV18
TGTGCCAGCTCAGACTCAGGGGTGGGGGACACTGAAGCTTTCTTT
CASSDSGVGDTEAFF
>15|TRBJ1-5|few|NA|TRBV19
TGTGCCAGTAGTAGACAGGCCTTTAGCAATCAGCCCCAGCATTTT
CASSRQAFSNQPQHF
>14|TRBJ1-1|NA|NA|TRBV9
TGTGCCAGCAGCGGAGGACAGAGCTACGCTAAAGCTTTCTTT
CASSGGQSYAKAFF
>18|TRBJ2-1|NA|TRBD2|TRBV15
TGTGCCACCAGCAGAGGCCCCCTCGGGACTAGCGGGGGGAAAGAGCAGTTCTTC
CATSRGPLGTSGGKEQFF
>14|TRBJ2-1|few|TRBD1|TRBV6-1
TGTGCCAGCAGTCGGGACAGTCGTTACAATGAGCAGTTCTTC
CASSRDSRYNEQFF
>13|TRBJ2-7|few|NA|TRBV5-1
TGCGCCAGCAGCTTCTTAGGGGCGGAAGAGCAGTACTTC
CASSFLGAEEQYF
>12|TRBJ1-3|NA|NA|TRBV30
TGTGCCTGGAGTAATACAGGGAGGGCCATATATTTT
CAWSNTGRAIYF
>13|TRBJ1-1|NA|TRBD1|TRBV18
TGTGCCAGCTCAGGACAGGGGGGGACTGAAGCTTTCTTT
CASSGQGGTEAFF
>15|TRBJ1-5|NA|TRBD1|TRBV10-3
TGTGCCATTCGGGGACAGGCGGATGGCAATCAGCCCCAGCATTTT
CAIRGQADGNQPQHF
>16|TRBJ2-7|NA|TRBD2|TRBV5-1
TGCGCCAGCAGCTGGGTCTCGGGGGGGCCGGGGTACGAGCAGTACTTC
CASSWVSGGPGYEQYF
>15|TRBJ1-1|NA|NA|TRBV5-1
TGCGCCAGCAGCTTGGTCGGGCAGGGGACCACTGAAGCTTTCTTT
CASSLVGQGTTEAFF
>13|TRBJ2-2|NA|NA|TRBV6-6
TGTGCCAGCAGTGTACGGGGGTCCGGGGAGCTGTTTTTT
CASSVRGSGELFF
>15|TRBJ2-3|NA|NA|TRBV19
TGTGCCAGTAGTATCTCTTTCCGAGAAACAGATACGCAGTATTTT
CASSISFRETDTQYF
>14|TRBJ2-7|NA|NA|TRBV6-1
TGTGCCAGCAGTGAAACAGACTACACCGACGAGCAGTACTTC
CASSETDYTDEQYF
>16|TRBJ2-3|many|TRBD2|TRBV10-1
TGCGCCAGCAGTGACGCGGGGGACCTCGACACAGATACGCAGTATTTT
CASSDAGDLDTDTQYF
>13|TRBJ1-2|NA|TRBD1|TRBV2
TGTGCCAGCGATACCCGGGACAGGTCTGGCTACACCTTC
CASDTRDRSGYTF
>13|TRBJ1-6|NA|TRBD1|TRBV5-1
TGCGCCAGCAGCTTCGACAGGGAGACAACCCTCCACTTT
CASSFDRETTLHF
>14|TRBJ2-3|NA|TRBD1|TRBV28
TGTGCCAGCAGTTCGGGACAGAACACAGATACGCAGTATTTT
CASSSGQNTDTQYF
>15|TRBJ2-7|NA|NA|TRBV11-2
TGTGCCAGCAGCTTAGTAAGTCGAGGGGAGGACGAGCAGTACTTC
CASSLVSRGEDEQYF
>14|TRBJ1-1|few|NA|TRBV6-5
TGTGCCAGCACTCGGACGCTTAAGGGGACTGAAGCTTTCTTT
CASTRTLKGTEAFF
>15|TRBJ1-2|few|NA|TRBV6-5
TGTGCCAGCAGTTACTCGACGTACAGAAACTATGGCTACACCTTC
CASSYSTYRNYGYTF
>11|TRBJ1-2|NA|NA|TRBV21-1
TGTGCCAGCGGGCAGGATAATGGCTACACCTTC
CASGQDNGYTF
>15|TRBJ2-7|NA|NA|TRBV6-1
TGTGCCAGCAGAGAAGCCAGGGGAAGCTCCTACGAGCAGTACTTC
CASREARGSSYEQYF
>13|TRBJ1-2|NA|NA|TRBV2
TGTGCCAGCGTAACAAGGGGGAGGGGCGGCTACACCTTC
CASVTRGRGGYTF
>14|TRBJ2-7|few|NA|TRBV6-6
TGTGCCAGCAGTTACCCCCAGGTCTCCTACGAGCAGTACTTC
CASSYPQVSYEQYF
>19|TRBJ2-7|NA|TRBD1|TRBV28
TGTGCCAGCAGTTTCCCGCCAGGGGGATCGGCTCTGAGCTCCTACGAGCAGTACTTC
CASSFPPGGSALSSYEQYF
>14|TRBJ1-4|few|NA|TRBV5-6
TGTGCCAGCAGCTCTAAAGGGGGAATTGAAAAACTGTTTTTT
CASSSKGGIEKLFF
>14|TRBJ2-7|few|TRBD1|TRBV6-1
TGTGCCAGCAGTGTGGCAGGGGGCGAGTACGAGCAGTACTTC
CASSVAGGEYEQYF
>15|TRBJ1-1|NA|NA|TRBV19
TGTGCCAGTTCACAGAATCTTTTCATGAACACTGAAGCTTTCTTT
CASSQNLFMNTEAFF
>16|TRBJ1-2|few|NA|TRBV9
TGTGCCAGCAGCGAGCACAAGGGGGGGAGCTTCTATGGCTACACCTTC
CASSEHKGGSFYGYTF
>14|TRBJ1-4|many|NA|TRBV12-5
TGTGCTAGTGGTTCAGCGCCATTTAATGAAAAACTGTTTTTT
CASGSAPFNEKLFF
>15|TRBJ1-3|few|NA|TRBV30
TGTGCCTGGAGTGTGGACAGCAGCTCTGGAAACACCATATATTTT
CAWSVDSSSGNTIYF
>17|TRBJ1-3|few|NA|TRBV13
TGTGCCAGCAGCTTATTGGCGGGGGGGGTCTCTGGAAACACCATATATTTT
CASSLLAGGVSGNTIYF
>15|TRBJ1-2|few|TRBD1|TRBV5-1
TGCGCCAGCAGCCTAGGACAGGGGGACCTCTATGGCTACACCTTC
CASSLGQGDLYGYTF
>16|TRBJ1-3|NA|TRBD1|TRBV5-1
TGCGCCAGCAGCCTAGGGACAGGGGACTCTGGAAACACCATATATTTT
CASSLGTGDSGNTIYF
>13|TRBJ2-3|NA|TRBD2|TRBV29-1
TGCAGCGTGGGAGGGTCTTACACAGATACGCAGTATTTT
CSVGGSYTDTQYF